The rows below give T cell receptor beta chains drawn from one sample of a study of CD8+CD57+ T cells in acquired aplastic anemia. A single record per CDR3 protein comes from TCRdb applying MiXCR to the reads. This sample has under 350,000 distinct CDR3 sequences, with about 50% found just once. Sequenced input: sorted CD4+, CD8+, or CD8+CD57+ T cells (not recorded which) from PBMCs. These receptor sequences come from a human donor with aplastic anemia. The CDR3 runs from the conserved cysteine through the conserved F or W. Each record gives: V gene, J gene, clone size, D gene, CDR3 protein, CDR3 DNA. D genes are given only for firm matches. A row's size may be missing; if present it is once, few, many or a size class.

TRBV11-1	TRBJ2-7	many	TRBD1	CASSTGQGKSEQYF	TGTGCCAGCAGCACGGGACAGGGCAAATCCGAGCAGTACTTC
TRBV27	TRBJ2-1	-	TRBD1	CASSTKDRGSPKDEQFF	TGTGCCAGCAGTACCAAGGACAGGGGGAGCCCGAAGGATGAGCAGTTCTTC
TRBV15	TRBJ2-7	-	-	CATSGGSARTATYEQYF	TGTGCCACCAGCGGAGGTTCGGCCCGCACAGCAACCTACGAGCAGTACTTC
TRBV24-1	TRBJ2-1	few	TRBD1	CATSAQQGAYNEQFF	TGTGCCACCAGTGCCCAACAGGGGGCTTACAATGAGCAGTTCTTC
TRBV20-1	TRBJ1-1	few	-	CSARVGAQNTEAFF	TGCAGTGCTAGAGTCGGGGCACAGAACACTGAAGCTTTCTTT
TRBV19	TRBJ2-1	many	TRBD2	CASSIGGTTYNEQFF	TGTGCCAGTAGTATAGGGGGGACTACCTACAATGAGCAGTTCTTC
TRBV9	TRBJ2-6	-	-	CASSAQVSGANVLTF	TGTGCCAGCAGCGCACAGGTATCTGGGGCCAACGTCCTGACTTTC
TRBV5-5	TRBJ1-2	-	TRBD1	CASGQAGGGYTF	TGTGCCAGCGGCCAGGCAGGGGGAGGCTACACCTTC
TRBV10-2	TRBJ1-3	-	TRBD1	CASSERQGSGNTIYF	TGCGCCAGCAGTGAACGACAGGGCTCTGGAAACACCATATATTTT
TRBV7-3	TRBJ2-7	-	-	CASSLTLDASYEQYF	TGTGCCAGCAGCTTAACTCTGGACGCATCCTACGAGCAGTACTTC
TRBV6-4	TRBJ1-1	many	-	CASTPSGIRAFF	TGTGCCAGCACCCCCTCGGGTATACGGGCTTTCTTT
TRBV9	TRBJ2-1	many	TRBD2	CASSGNRLAGAYNEQFF	TGTGCCAGCAGCGGTAACCGACTAGCGGGGGCCTACAATGAGCAGTTCTTC
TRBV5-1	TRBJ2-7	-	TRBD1	CASSMTGGYEQYF	TGCGCCAGCAGCATGACAGGGGGCTACGAGCAGTACTTC
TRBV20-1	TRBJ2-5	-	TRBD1	CSARITGDGKETQYF	TGCAGTGCTAGGATAACAGGGGACGGGAAAGAGACCCAGTACTTC
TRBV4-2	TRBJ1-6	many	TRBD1	CASSQGTGFDSPLHF	TGTGCCAGCAGCCAAGGGACAGGGTTTGATTCACCCCTCCACTTT
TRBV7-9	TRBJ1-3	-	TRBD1	CASSRTGRINTIHF	TGTGCCAGCAGTAGGACAGGGAGAATAAACACCATACATTTT
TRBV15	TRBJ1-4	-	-	CATSRGTVNEKLFF	TGTGCCACCAGCAGAGGGACGGTTAATGAAAAACTGTTTTTT
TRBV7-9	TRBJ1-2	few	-	CASSLESAHGYTF	TGTGCCAGCAGCTTAGAATCAGCACATGGCTACACCTTC
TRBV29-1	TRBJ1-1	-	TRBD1	CSVEGGGGAMRFGTEAFF	TGCAGCGTTGAAGGCGGAGGGGGCGCAATGAGGTTTGGGACTGAAGCTTTCTTT
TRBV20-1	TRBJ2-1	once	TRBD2	CSARGTSGRYNEQFF	TGCAGTGCTAGAGGGACTAGCGGACGTTACAATGAGCAGTTCTTC
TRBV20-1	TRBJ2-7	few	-	CSARAAGHSSYEQYF	TGCAGTGCTAGAGCCGCGGGCCATAGCTCCTACGAGCAGTACTTC
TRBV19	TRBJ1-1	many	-	CASVQYTEAFF	TGTGCCAGTGTGCAATACACTGAAGCTTTCTTT
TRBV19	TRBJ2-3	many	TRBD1	CASSLGQGGDTQYF	TGTGCCAGTAGTCTCGGACAGGGTGGAGATACGCAGTATTTT
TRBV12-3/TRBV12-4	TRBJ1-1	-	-	CASSLKCRMNTEAFF	TGTGCCAGCAGTCTGAAGTGTCGGATGAACACTGAAGCTTTCTTT
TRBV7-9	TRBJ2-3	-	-	CASRPTSASTDTQCF	TGTGCCAGCAGACCCACTAGTGCTAGCACAGATACACAGTGTTTT
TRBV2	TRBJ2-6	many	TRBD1	CASSGQGMGLSGANVLTF	TGTGCCAGCAGTGGACAGGGGATGGGACTCTCTGGGGCCAACGTCCTGACTTTC
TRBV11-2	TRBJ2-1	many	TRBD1	CASSLDRVRGQFF	TGTGCCAGCAGCCTAGACAGGGTTCGAGGGCAGTTCTTC
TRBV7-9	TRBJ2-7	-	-	CASSLSFRYEQYF	TGTGCCAGCAGCTTATCGTTTCGCTACGAGCAGTACTTC
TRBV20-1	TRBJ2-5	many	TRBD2	CSATEREGLETQYF	TGCAGTGCTACAGAGCGGGAGGGCCTGGAGACCCAGTACTTC
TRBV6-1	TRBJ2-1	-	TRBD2	CASRILAGGYNEQFF	TGTGCCAGCAGAATACTAGCGGGGGGCTACAATGAGCAGTTCTTC
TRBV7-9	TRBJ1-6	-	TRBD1	CASSQGQGSPLHF	TGCGCCAGCAGCCAAGGACAGGGTTCACCCCTCCACTTT
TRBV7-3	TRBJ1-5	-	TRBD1	CASSLVFKRDRDQPQHF	TGTGCCAGCAGCTTAGTATTCAAGAGGGACAGAGATCAGCCCCAGCATTTT
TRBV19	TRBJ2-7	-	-	CASSIGTVRREQYF	TGTGCCAGTAGTATAGGGACGGTCAGGCGCGAGCAGTACTTC
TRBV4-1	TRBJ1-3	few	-	CASSQDWGSISGNTIYF	TGCGCCAGCAGCCAAGATTGGGGGTCCATCTCTGGAAACACCATATATTTT
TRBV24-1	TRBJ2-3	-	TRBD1	CATSDGTGVTDTQYF	TGTGCCACCAGTGATGGGACAGGGGTCACAGATACGCAGTATTTT
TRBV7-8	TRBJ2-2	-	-	CASSLGRADPRELFF	TGTGCCAGCAGCTTAGGCAGGGCTGATCCAAGGGAGCTGTTTTTT
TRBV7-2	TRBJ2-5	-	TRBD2	CASSLGGWGSGGQETQYF	TGTGCCAGCAGCTTAGGTGGTTGGGGTAGCGGGGGCCAAGAGACCCAGTACTTC
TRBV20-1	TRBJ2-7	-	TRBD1	CSARGDRGHHEQYF	TGCAGTGCTAGAGGGGACAGGGGGCACCACGAGCAGTACTTC
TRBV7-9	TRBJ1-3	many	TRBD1	CASSSIQGALGNTIYF	TGTGCCAGCAGCTCAATACAGGGGGCGCTAGGAAACACCATATATTTT
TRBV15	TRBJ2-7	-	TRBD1	CATSPQTGPREQYF	TGTGCCACCAGCCCCCAGACAGGGCCTCGGGAGCAGTACTTC
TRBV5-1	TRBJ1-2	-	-	CASSPSTGGYTF	TGCGCCAGCAGCCCGTCTACGGGTGGCTACACCTTC
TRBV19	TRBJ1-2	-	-	CASSIDKNYGYTF	TGTGCCAGTAGTATAGACAAGAACTATGGCTACACCTTC
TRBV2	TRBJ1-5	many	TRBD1	CASSERGQGSNQPQHF	TGTGCCAGCAGTGAGAGGGGACAGGGAAGCAATCAGCCCCAGCATTTT
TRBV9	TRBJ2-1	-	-	CASSVEGGNYNEQFF	TGTGCCAGCAGCGTAGAAGGGGGGAACTACAATGAGCAGTTCTTC
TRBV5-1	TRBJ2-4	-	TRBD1	CASSYDRARNIQYF	TGTGCCAGCAGTTATGACAGGGCTCGGAACATTCAGTACTTC
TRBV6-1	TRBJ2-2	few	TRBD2	CASSVLLAGVLTGELFF	TGTGCCAGCAGTGTTTTACTAGCGGGGGTTCTCACCGGGGAGCTGTTTTTT
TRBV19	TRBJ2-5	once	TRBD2	CASSTQREYVSETQYF	TGTGCCAGTAGTACCCAGCGGGAATATGTCTCGGAGACCCAGTACTTC
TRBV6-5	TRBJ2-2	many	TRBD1	CASSYRWTGATGELFF	TGTGCCAGCAGTTACCGTTGGACAGGGGCAACCGGGGAGCTGTTTTTT
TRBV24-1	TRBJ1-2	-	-	CATSGEGLYGYTF	TGTGCCACCAGTGGGGAGGGCCTCTATGGCTACACCTTC
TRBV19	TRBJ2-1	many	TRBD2	CASGQTSGSYNEQFF	TGTGCCAGTGGCCAGACTAGCGGGTCCTACAATGAGCAGTTCTTC
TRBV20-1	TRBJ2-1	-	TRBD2	CSARGLGLAINNEQFF	TGCAGTGCTAGAGGGTTAGGACTAGCGATTAACAATGAGCAGTTCTTC
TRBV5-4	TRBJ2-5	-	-	CASSFPVTTGTQYF	TGTGCCAGCAGCTTCCCCGTCACCACGGGAACCCAGTACTTC
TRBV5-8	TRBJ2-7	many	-	CASSLGTNPYEQYF	TGTGCCAGCAGCTTGGGGACTAACCCCTACGAGCAGTACTTC
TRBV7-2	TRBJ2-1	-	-	CASSLQNEQFF	TGTGCCAGCAGCCTACAAAATGAGCAGTTCTTC